What follows are 23 T cell receptor beta chains derived from one specimen sequenced in a study of PD-L1 blockade in urothelial cancer. Assay: immunoSEQ multiplex PCR; the TCRdb copy retains only in-frame clones and omits some. The sample holds roughly 20,000 clones, around 88% seen once. The source was PBMCs, collected around atezolizumab (anti-PD-L1) treatment. All receptors come from a man aged 45-60 years with urothelial cancer.

The J gene is TRBJ2-3, the V gene TRBV7-9, with a weak D call TRBD2 (6 bases). Germline values: CDR1 SEHNR, CDR2 FQNEAQ (reference sequence). Trimming stripped 0 bases from V and 0 bases from J, with 19 bases between. There are 19 residues in the CDR3. The CDR3 spells CASSLAVGVASESTDTQYF. CDR3 DNA: TGTGCCAGCAGCTTAGCCGTAGGGGTAGCTAGCGAAAGCACAGATACGCAGTATTTT. Based on the CDR3 plus reference TRBV7-9 and TRBJ2-3, the full variable domain is DTGVSQNPRHKITKRGQNVTFRCDPISEHNRLYWYRQTLGQGPEFLTYFQNEAQLEKSRLLSDRFSAERPKGSFSTLEIQRTEQGDSAMYLCASSLAVGVASESTDTQYFGPGTRLTVL.

The chain joins TRBV11-2 to TRBJ1-2, with a weak D call TRBD1 (5 bases). Trimming removed 5 bases at V and 5 bases at J, with 9 bases between. CDR3 length: 12 residues. Germline V gene lookup returns CDR1 SGHAT and CDR2 FQNNGV. CDR3 in DNA: TGTGCCAGCAGCCCCGACAGTTATGGCTACACCTTC. This gives the protein CASSPDSYGYTF. The variable domain in full, completed from reference TRBV11-2 and TRBJ1-2, reads EAGVAQSPRYKIIEKRQSVAFWCNPISGHATLYWYQQILGQGPKLLIQFQNNGVVDDSQLPKDRFSAERLKGVDSTLKIQPAKLEDSAVYLCASSPDSYGYTFGSGTRLTVV.

The chain joins TRBV15 to TRBJ2-5, with TRBD2 as a possible D gene (6 bases). Germline V gives CDR1 LNHNV, CDR2 YYDKDF (reference sequence). Trimming removed 0 bases from V and 2 bases from J, with 13 bases in between. The CDR3 is 16 amino acids. Written as DNA, the CDR3 is TGTGCCACCAGCAGAGATCTGGCGGGATTACAAGAGACCCAGTACTTC. It is translated as CATSRDLAGLQETQYF.

CDR3 sequence: CASEGGGGYNEQFF. The CDR3 bases are TGTGCCAGCGAAGGGGGGGGCGGCTACAATGAGCAGTTCTTC. V gene TRBV28 combines with J gene TRBJ2-1; D perhaps matches TRBD2 (7 bases). CDR3 length: 14 residues. CDR1 and CDR2 (germline): MDHEN, SYDVKM. The germline V and J ends were trimmed by 8 bases and 3 bases, with 14 bases remaining between them. The entire variable domain, with the rest obtained from reference TRBV28 and TRBJ2-1, is as follows: DVKVTQSSRYLVKRTGEKVFLECVQDMDHENMFWYRQDPGLGLRLIYFSYDVKMKEKGDIPEGYSVSREKKERFSLILESASTNQTSMYLCASEGGGGYNEQFFGPGTRLTVL.

This clone came up a few times. The V call is TRBV9, the J call TRBJ2-5; tentatively, D is TRBD1 (5 bases). Germline-derived CDR1 and CDR2 are SGDLS and YYNGEE. The CDR3 sequence is 14 residues long. V lost 3 bases and J 1 base, leaving 10 bases between the germline ends. CDR3 DNA: TGTGCCAGCAGCGAAGGGGTAGCCCAAGAGACCCAGTACTTC. It codes for CASSEGVAQETQYF.

This chain connects TRBV7-2 to TRBJ1-5, with 10 bases fitting TRBD1. Trimming cost V 1 base and J 5 bases; bases outside gene matches: 8. The germline V gene encodes CDR1 SGHTA and CDR2 FQGNSA. This CDR3 comprises 17 residues. The CDR3 DNA reads as TGTGCCAGCAGCTTAGAGACAGGGGGCGTCCGGCATCAGCCCCAGCATTTT. As protein: CASSLETGGVRHQPQHF.

This rearrangement joins TRBV15 to TRBJ2-7, with TRBD1 as a possible D gene (7 bases). V lost 0 bases, J lost 9 bases, and 21 bases lay in between. The CDR3 has 16 residues. Germline CDR1 and CDR2: LNHNV and YYDKDF (reference sequence). CDR3 sequence: CATSRDRGQGERVQYF. The CDR3 DNA is TGTGCCACCAGCAGAGATCGGGGGCAGGGGGAAAGGGTGCAGTACTTC.

This chain joins TRBV9 and TRBJ2-3, with D perhaps TRBD2 (6 bases). The CDR3 extends over 19 amino acids. The V end was cut by 2 bases, the J end by 3 bases, with 25 bases between. CDR1 is SGDLS, CDR2 YYNGEE, per germline. This CDR3 is CASSVSLGRLIAGTDTQYF. CDR3 nucleotide sequence: TGTGCCAGCAGCGTTTCCCTCGGCCGACTTATCGCGGGGACAGATACGCAGTATTTT. The full variable domain, completed using reference TRBV9 and TRBJ2-3, is DSGVTQTPKHLITATGQRVTLRCSPRSGDLSVYWYQQSLDQGLQFLIQYYNGEERAKGNILERFSAQQFPDLHSELNLSSLELGDSALYFCASSVSLGRLIAGTDTQYFGPGTRLTVL.

The gene calls are TRBV5-1 and TRBJ2-3; weak D call: TRBD2 (6 bases). The length of the CDR3 is 16 residues. Trimming removed 0 bases at V and 2 bases at J, with 13 bases between. Germline loops: CDR1 SGHRS, CDR2 YFSETQ. The CDR3 here is CASSLVAEMATDTQYF. The CDR3 DNA is TGCGCCAGCAGCTTGGTAGCGGAGATGGCCACAGATACGCAGTATTTT. Combining the CDR3 with reference TRBV5-1 and TRBJ2-3 gives the whole variable domain KAGVTQTPRYLIKTRGQQVTLSCSPISGHRSVSWYQQTPGQGLQFLFEYFSETQRNKGNFPGRFSGRQFSNSRSEMNVSTLELGDSALYLCASSLVAEMATDTQYFGPGTRLTVL.

V is TRBV2 and J is TRBJ2-1; D may be TRBD2 (6 bases). The germline gives CDR1 SNHLY, CDR2 FYNNEI. The CDR3 has 13 amino acids. The V end was cut by 6 bases, the J end by 9 bases, with 15 bases between. The CDR3 nucleotides read TGTGCCAGCAGGGCTACTAGCCACGGTGAGCAGTTCTTC. The encoded protein is CASRATSHGEQFF.

A few counts support this clone. The chain recombines TRBV7-6 with TRBJ1-6, with 8 bases fitting TRBD1. Looked up from germline, CDR1 is SGHVS and CDR2 is FNYEAQ. V lost 2 bases to trimming and J lost 9 bases; unmatched junction nucleotides: 12. This CDR3 spans 17 amino acids. The CDR3 reads CASSLNPTGVRGSPLHF. The CDR3 DNA sequence: TGTGCCAGCAGCTTAAACCCGACAGGGGTGCGAGGTTCACCCCTCCACTTT.

Judged by abundance, this clone is medium-sized (0.01 to 0.1%). The V gene is TRBV25-1, the J gene TRBJ2-2; 8 bases fit TRBD1. In germline, CDR1 is MGHDK, CDR2 SYGVNS. The CDR3 totals 17 residues. The V segment lost 4 bases and the J segment 7 bases; nucleotides outside the gene matches: 14. CDR3: CASSVGLIRQGYGELFF. The CDR3 DNA sequence: TGTGCCAGCAGTGTCGGTTTGATTAGACAGGGGTACGGGGAGCTGTTTTTT.

This clone was seen just once. The chain recombines TRBV11-2 with TRBJ1-1, with D possibly being TRBD1 (6 bases). Germline assignment: CDR1 SGHAT and CDR2 FQNNGV. This CDR3 region has 14 residues. Trimming cost V 3 bases and J 0 bases, with 8 bases left between them. The CDR3 reads CASSFGQLNTEAFF. In DNA form, the CDR3 reads TGTGCCAGCAGCTTCGGACAGCTGAACACTGAAGCTTTCTTT.

This clone was recorded only once. The chain is built from TRBV27 and TRBJ2-2; the D gene is possibly TRBD1 (7 bases). CDR1 and CDR2 (germline): MNHEY, SMNVEV (reference sequence). This CDR3 has 18 amino acids. The V end lost 2 bases, the J end lost 2 bases, and 18 bases lay between the germline ends. CDR3 in DNA: TGTGCCAGCAGTTTACGCTCGACAGGGACTCTTAACACCGGGGAGCTGTTTTTT. Its protein is CASSLRSTGTLNTGELFF.

The count of this clone is one. The gene calls are TRBV7-2 and TRBJ2-3; 10 positions match TRBD2. The CDR3 is 14 amino acids. V dropped 5 bases and J dropped 5; count of bases not matched to a gene: 4. CDR1 and CDR2 (germline): SGHTA, FQGNSA. The chain's CDR3 is CASSAAGGGDTQYF. In DNA form, the CDR3 reads TGTGCCAGCAGCGCAGCGGGAGGGGGAGATACGCAGTATTTT.

This chain uses TRBV13 with TRBJ2-7, with a weak D call TRBD2 (6 bases). Germline values: CDR1 PRHDT, CDR2 FYEKMQ (reference sequence). This CDR3 spans 16 amino acids. V shed 5 bases and J shed 3 bases, with 20 bases lying between them. CDR3 in DNA: TGTGCCAGCAGCCCAGAGGGGACTCGGCCTAGCTACGAGCAGTACTTC. Its translation: CASSPEGTRPSYEQYF.

The J gene is TRBJ1-1, the V gene TRBV6-5; a possible D gene is TRBD1 (5 bases). CDR1 and CDR2 (germline): MNHEY, SVGAGI. Trimming took off 6 bases at V and 7 bases at J, with 15 bases between the two ends. This CDR3 has 13 amino acids. The CDR3: CASRLNSDNEAFF. The CDR3 nucleotides read TGTGCCAGCAGGTTAAATTCGGACAATGAAGCTTTCTTT.

The chain is built from TRBV7-9 and TRBJ2-4; 8 bases map to TRBD1. After removal of 4 bases from V and 6 bases from J, the junction contained 11 bases not matched to a gene. This CDR3 has 16 residues. The V gene's germline CDR1 is SEHNR and CDR2 FQNEAQ (reference sequence). CDR3 loop: CASSSRLTGQGNIQYF. The CDR3 DNA follows: TGTGCCAGCAGCTCGAGATTGACCGGACAGGGAAACATTCAGTACTTC.

This chain connects TRBV28 to TRBJ2-7; D is unclear. V was clipped by 8 bases and J by 5 bases, with 13 bases between them. The CDR3 has 12 amino acids. CDR1 and CDR2 from the germline V gene are MDHEN and SYDVKM. Here the CDR3 DNA reads TGTGCCAGCCTACGGAGCCCCAACGAGCAGTACTTC. This sequence encodes CASLRSPNEQYF.

V gene TRBV30 combines with J gene TRBJ2-3, with 10 bases matching TRBD2. The CDR3 consists of 16 residues. Germline CDR1 reads GTSNPN; CDR2 reads SVGIG (reference sequence). J lost 8 bases, V lost 6 bases, and 17 bases had no gene match. DNA of the CDR3: TGTGCCTGCACCACCAAAACGGGACTAGCGCTTACTACGCAGTATTTT. Its protein product is CACTTKTGLALTTQYF. The full variable domain, rest sourced from reference TRBV30 and TRBJ2-3, is SQTIHQWPATLVQPVGSPLSLECTVEGTSNPNLYWYRQAAGRGLQLLFYSVGIGQISSEVPQNLSASRPQDRQFILSSKKLLLSDSGFYLCACTTKTGLALTTQYFGPGTRLTVL.

As regards this clone: The same CDR3 arises from other DNA sequences in this sample as well. J is TRBJ1-2 and V is TRBV15; no firm D call. Germline V gives CDR1 LNHNV, CDR2 YYDKDF (reference sequence). V was shortened by 0 bases and J by 2 bases, with 7 bases between the two germline ends. The CDR3 runs to 14 residues. The chain's CDR3 is CATSRDLANYGYTF. The CDR3, as DNA: TGTGCCACCAGCAGAGATCTGGCAAACTATGGCTACACCTTC.

The rearrangement links TRBV30 to TRBJ1-5, with a weak D call TRBD1 (6 bases). CDR1 is GTSNPN and CDR2 is SVGIG in the germline V gene (reference sequence). The V and J ends lost 2 bases and 5 bases respectively, with 19 bases between them. The CDR3 sequence is 16 residues long. In nucleotides, the CDR3 is TGTGCCTGGAGTCCACGATCGGGGGGCGGACATCAGCCCCAGCATTTT. Translating gives CAWSPRSGGGHQPQHF.

This sequence joins TRBV5-4 and TRBJ2-5, with 9 positions matching TRBD2. Germline V lookup: CDR1 SGHNT, CDR2 YYREEE (reference sequence). CDR3 length: 13 amino acids. The junction had 6 bases not matched to a gene; V was cut back by 4 bases and J by 8 bases. The CDR3 loop is CASSGLASNTQYF. As DNA, the CDR3 is TGTGCCAGCAGCGGACTAGCGAGCAACACCCAGTACTTC.